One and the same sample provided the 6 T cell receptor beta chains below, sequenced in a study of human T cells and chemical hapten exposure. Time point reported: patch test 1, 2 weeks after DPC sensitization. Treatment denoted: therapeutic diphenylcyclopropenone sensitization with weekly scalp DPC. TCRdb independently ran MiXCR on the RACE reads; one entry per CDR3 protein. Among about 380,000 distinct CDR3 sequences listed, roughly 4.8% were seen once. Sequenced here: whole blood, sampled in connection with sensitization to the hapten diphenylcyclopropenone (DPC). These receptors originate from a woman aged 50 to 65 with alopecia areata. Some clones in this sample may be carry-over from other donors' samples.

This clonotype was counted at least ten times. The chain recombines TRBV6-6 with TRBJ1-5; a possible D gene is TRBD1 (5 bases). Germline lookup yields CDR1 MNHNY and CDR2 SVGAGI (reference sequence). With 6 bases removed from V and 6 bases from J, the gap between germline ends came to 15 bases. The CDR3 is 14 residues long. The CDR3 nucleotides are TGTGCCAGCAGAGCCGGGGGGGAGGGTCAGCCCCAGCATTTT. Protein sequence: CASRAGGEGQPQHF.

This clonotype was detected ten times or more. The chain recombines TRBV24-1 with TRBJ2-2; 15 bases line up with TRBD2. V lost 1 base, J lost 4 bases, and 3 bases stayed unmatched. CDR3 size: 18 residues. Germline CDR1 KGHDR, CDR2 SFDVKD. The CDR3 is CATSDFGLAGGPTGELFF. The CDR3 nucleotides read TGTGCCACCAGTGATTTTGGACTAGCGGGAGGGCCCACCGGGGAGCTGTTTTTT.

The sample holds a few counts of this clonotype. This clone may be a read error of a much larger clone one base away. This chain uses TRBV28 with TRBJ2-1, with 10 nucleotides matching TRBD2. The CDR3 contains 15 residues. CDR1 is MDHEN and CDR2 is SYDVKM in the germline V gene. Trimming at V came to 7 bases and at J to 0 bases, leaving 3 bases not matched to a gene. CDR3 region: CASIPSGSSYNEQFF. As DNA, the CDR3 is TGTGCCAGCATCCCTAGCGGGAGCTCCTACAATGAGCAGTTCTTC.

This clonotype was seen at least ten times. CDR3 residues: CASSSSSYNSPLHF. For the CDR3, the DNA is TGTGCCAGCAGTTCAAGCTCCTATAATTCACCCCTCCACTTT. The V gene is TRBV27, the J gene TRBJ1-6; D call uncertain. Trimming pared 4 bases from V and 0 bases from J, leaving 4 bases between. This CDR3 contains 14 residues. CDR1 and CDR2 from the germline V gene are MNHEY and SMNVEV (reference sequence).

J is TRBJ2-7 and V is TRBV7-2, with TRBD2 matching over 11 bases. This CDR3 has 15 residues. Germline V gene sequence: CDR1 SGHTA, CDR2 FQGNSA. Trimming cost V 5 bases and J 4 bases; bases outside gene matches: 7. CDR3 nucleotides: TGTGCCAGCAGCGCCTCTACTAGCGGGAGTTACGAGCAGTACTTC. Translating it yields CASSASTSGSYEQYF.

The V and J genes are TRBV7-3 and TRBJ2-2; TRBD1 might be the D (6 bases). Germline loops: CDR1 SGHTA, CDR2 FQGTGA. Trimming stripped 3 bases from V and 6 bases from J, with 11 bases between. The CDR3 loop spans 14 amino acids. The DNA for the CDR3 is TGTGCCAGCAGCTTGGCAGGGGCTGCCGGGGAGCTGTTTTTT. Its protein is CASSLAGAAGELFF.